This TCR beta chain came from a study of blood T cell repertoires in COVID-19. This clone came up once. As handled by the study authors: By means of reference gene primer amplification, nucleated cell counts were estimated. The table came from immunoSEQ multiplex PCR; TCRdb's copy has only in-frame clones and leaves some out. From that table come the V and J calls and clone size; the DNA was used to work out D and trimming. Of around 340,000 clones in the sample, almost 90% were seen once. Donors were grouped by their self-reported clinical history. V dropped 3 bases and J dropped 5 bases, with 12 bases sitting between them. Looked up from germline, CDR1 is LGHDT and CDR2 is YNNKEL (reference sequence). The CDR3 is 14 residues long.

The TCR comes from a woman in her 30s who had been exposed to COVID-19. The sample comprised PBMCs or T cells enriched from blood (not recorded which). The chain carries TRBV3-1 (or the pseudogene TRBV3-2) and TRBJ2-3, with a weak D call TRBD1 (5 bases). In DNA form, the CDR3 reads TGTGCCAGCAGCCAGGCAGGGTCCGGAGATACGCAGTATTTT. Translating it yields CASSQAGSGDTQYF.